These 24 T cell receptor beta chains originate from one sample sequenced in a study of cytomegalovirus exposure and HLA in healthy donors. In the PCR, 60 Vbeta and 13 Jbeta primers were used. Some clones are missing from TCRdb's copy, which holds only in-frame ones; the method was immunoSEQ multiplex PCR. The sample shows about 130,000 clones, 80% to 85% of them seen only once. Sequences were obtained from PBMCs. Receptors originate from a man younger than 35 in good health and CMV-seronegative.

The rearrangement uses TRBV6-5 and TRBJ2-5; D might be TRBD1 (6 bases). V lost 6 bases and J 0 bases, leaving 14 bases between the germline ends. The CDR3 covers 15 residues. Germline V gives CDR1 MNHEY, CDR2 SVGAGI. The CDR3 DNA is TGTGCCAGCAGCCCCAGGGGCACGAACCAAGAGACCCAGTACTTC. Its protein product is CASSPRGTNQETQYF.

This clone has only a few counts. The chain is built from TRBV19 and TRBJ2-5, with D maybe TRBD2 (6 bases). V lost 3 bases and J lost 10, with 12 bases in between. Germline V gene sequence: CDR1 LNHDA, CDR2 SQIVND (reference sequence). The CDR3 length is 12 residues. CDR3 sequence: CASSIGGLGQYF. Written as DNA, the CDR3 is TGTGCCAGTAGTATCGGGGGATTAGGCCAGTACTTC. The full variable domain, rest sourced from reference TRBV19 and TRBJ2-5, is DGGITQSPKYLFRKEGQNVTLSCEQNLNHDAMYWYRQDPGQGLRLIYYSQIVNDFQKGDIAEGYSVSREKKESFPLTVTSAQKNPTAFYLCASSIGGLGQYFGPGTRLLVL.

The chain combines TRBV20-1 with TRBJ1-1; D is possibly TRBD1 (6 bases). From germline, CDR1 is DFQATT and CDR2 SNEGSKA (reference sequence). V gave up 5 bases and J gave up 10 bases, with 14 bases separating them. CDR3 length equals 11 residues. CDR3 residues: CSAGDIDRAFF. In DNA form, the CDR3 reads TGCAGTGCTGGGGACATCGATCGAGCTTTCTTT.

The CDR3 coding sequence is TGTGCCAGCAGCCAAGAGGTCGCTGGCAATTCACCCCTCCACTTT. It codes for CASSQEVAGNSPLHF. The chain employs TRBV14 and TRBJ1-6, with unresolved D. Germline CDR1 SGHDN, CDR2 FVKESK. V gave up 0 bases and J gave up 7 bases, with 10 bases separating them. This CDR3 comprises 15 residues.

A few counts support this clone. V usage is TRBV6-1 and J usage is TRBJ1-2; tentative D call: TRBD1 (6 bases). The germline V gene has CDR1 MNHNS and CDR2 SASEGT. The CDR3 spans 16 residues. V gave up 3 bases and J gave up 6 bases, with 20 bases separating them. Here the CDR3 reads CASSDQTWQGKDGYTF. CDR3 nucleotides: TGTGCCAGCAGTGATCAAACTTGGCAGGGGAAAGATGGCTACACCTTC.

V usage is TRBV30 and J usage is TRBJ1-5; D remains ambiguous. The CDR3 length is 12 residues. The V end was cut by 1 base, the J end by 4 bases, with 5 bases between. Germline CDR1 reads GTSNPN; CDR2 reads SVGIG (reference sequence). The CDR3 is CAWSGGNQPQHF. DNA for the CDR3: TGTGCCTGGAGTGGCGGAAATCAGCCCCAGCATTTT.

The J gene is TRBJ2-5, the V gene TRBV30; the D gene is possibly TRBD1 (5 bases). Trimming removed 2 bases at V and 5 bases at J, with 12 bases between. This CDR3 region has 13 residues. Germline CDR1 and CDR2: GTSNPN and SVGIG (reference sequence). CDR3 nucleotides: TGTGCCTGGAGTCAGGGTGTCGGGGAGACCCAGTACTTC. As protein: CAWSQGVGETQYF.

The V call is TRBV29-1, the J call TRBJ1-2; D uncertain. Germline lookup yields CDR1 SQVTM and CDR2 ANQGSEA. The CDR3 extends over 12 amino acids. Deletions cut 3 bases from V and 2 bases from J, with 7 bases between. CDR3 amino acids: CSVEYGNYGYTF. For the CDR3, the DNA is TGCAGCGTTGAGTACGGGAACTATGGCTACACCTTC.

The chain carries TRBV7-3 and TRBJ1-2, with no clear D. Trimming left V 3 bases short and J 3 bases short, with 8 bases between. The CDR3 has 13 amino acids. Germline V lookup: CDR1 SGHTA, CDR2 FQGTGA. As DNA, the CDR3 is TGTGCCAGCAGCTTTCAGGACTACTATGGCTACACCTTC. Translation: CASSFQDYYGYTF.

The V gene is TRBV19, the J gene TRBJ1-2, with TRBD1 identical over 9 bases. This CDR3 region has 13 residues. V lost 7 bases and J lost 8; bases outside the gene matches: 8. Germline CDR1 reads LNHDA; CDR2 reads SQIVND (reference sequence). The CDR3, as DNA: TGTGCCAGTACCCGGACAGGGGTGGACGGCTACACCTTC. Protein sequence: CASTRTGVDGYTF.

The chain has TRBV12-5 and TRBJ1-5, with D possibly matching TRBD1 (6 bases). Trimming cost V 5 bases and J 3 bases, with 11 bases left between them. CDR3 length equals 14 residues. Germline V lookup: CDR1 LGHNT, CDR2 FRNRAP. CDR3 protein: CASGGWTVNQPQHF. In DNA form, the CDR3 reads TGTGCTAGTGGTGGTTGGACAGTCAATCAGCCCCAGCATTTT.

In its sample, this clone was seen a few times. The chain carries TRBV6-5 and TRBJ2-1, with D possibly matching TRBD1 (5 bases). V lost 6 bases, J lost 4 bases, and 7 bases lay in between. Germline V CDR1 and CDR2: MNHEY, SVGAGI. CDR3 length: 12 residues. CDR3 in amino acids: CASRRQYNEQFF. Written as DNA, the CDR3 is TGTGCCAGCAGACGACAGTACAATGAGCAGTTCTTC.

The table lists this clone with a few counts. The chain recombines TRBV28 with TRBJ1-5; 8 positions match TRBD1. Germline values: CDR1 MDHEN, CDR2 SYDVKM. The CDR3 is 18 residues long. The trim removed 5 bases at V and 4 bases at J, leaving 16 bases unmatched. This CDR3 reads CASSPSPTGASLNQPQHF. Written as DNA, the CDR3 is TGTGCCAGCAGTCCGTCCCCGACAGGGGCGTCCCTAAATCAGCCCCAGCATTTT.

In this sample, this clone turned up a few times. The chain recombines TRBV7-9 with TRBJ2-3; D is perhaps TRBD2 (5 bases). Germline-derived CDR1 and CDR2 are SEHNR and FQNEAQ (reference sequence). Deletions cut 5 bases from V and 4 bases from J, with 16 bases between. The CDR3 runs 15 residues. The DNA of the CDR3 is TGTGCCAGCAGCAGCATTCAGCGGTGGGCAGATACGCAGTATTTT. This codes for CASSSIQRWADTQYF.

This chain joins TRBV27 and TRBJ1-1; D gene unclear. The CDR3 totals 13 residues. V shed 5 bases and J shed 1 base, with 8 bases lying between them. Germline assignment: CDR1 MNHEY and CDR2 SMNVEV (reference sequence). As DNA, the CDR3 is TGTGCCAGCAGTGCCGCGGGGAACACTGAAGCTTTCTTT. It is translated as CASSAAGNTEAFF.

This sequence joins TRBV25-1 and TRBJ1-3, with a tentative D call TRBD1 (5 bases). CDR3 length: 14 residues. With 6 bases removed from V and 2 bases from J, the gap between germline ends came to 11 bases. CDR1 is MGHDK and CDR2 is SYGVNS in the germline V gene. CDR3 loop: CASSSSRAGNTIYF. The CDR3 region has the DNA TGTGCCAGCAGCTCGTCCAGGGCTGGAAACACCATATATTTT.

The chain has TRBV7-2 and TRBJ1-2; TRBD1 agrees at 9 bases. V lost 5 bases and J lost 2; bases outside the gene matches: 6. The CDR3 length is 15 residues. Looked up from germline, CDR1 is SGHTA and CDR2 is FQGNSA. The CDR3: CASSPKGTGNYGYTF. As DNA, the CDR3 is TGTGCCAGCAGCCCTAAGGGGACAGGGAACTATGGCTACACCTTC.

The sample holds one count of this clone. This rearrangement joins TRBV5-1 to TRBJ2-5; TRBD2 agrees at 13 bases. This CDR3 is built from 17 residues. J lost 0 bases, V lost 8 bases, and 10 bases had no gene match. Germline V lookup: CDR1 SGHRS, CDR2 YFSETQ. The CDR3 DNA reads as TGCGCCAGTCGGATAGGGACTAGCGGGGATTACCAAGAGACCCAGTACTTC. It encodes CASRIGTSGDYQETQYF.

The V and J genes are TRBV7-9 and TRBJ2-7, with 7 bases identical to TRBD1. The CDR3 spans 13 residues. Germline values: CDR1 SEHNR, CDR2 FQNEAQ (reference sequence). The V gene end was trimmed by 6 bases and the J gene end by 2 bases; junction bases not matched to a gene: 4. The CDR3 reads CASRGQVAYEQYF. Written as DNA, the CDR3 is TGTGCCAGCAGAGGACAGGTCGCCTACGAGCAGTACTTC.

The J gene is TRBJ2-1, the V gene TRBV5-1; weak D call: TRBD1 (5 bases). Germline CDR1 SGHRS, CDR2 YFSETQ. The CDR3 is made up of 15 amino acids. Trimming cost V 0 bases and J 2 bases, with 9 bases left between them. The CDR3 protein is CASSLVGRAYNEQFF. The CDR3 DNA reads as TGCGCCAGCAGCTTGGTGGGCAGGGCCTACAATGAGCAGTTCTTC.

The genes are TRBV5-4 and TRBJ1-4; no definite D call. V lost 4 bases, J lost 8 bases, and 15 bases lay in between. CDR3 length: 14 residues. Germline V gene lookup returns CDR1 SGHNT and CDR2 YYREEE (reference sequence). The CDR3 DNA follows: TGTGCCAGCAGCGAGGTCCCCAGAGGCGAAAAACTGTTTTTT. Translation: CASSEVPRGEKLFF.

The chain recombines TRBV6-1 with TRBJ1-2, with TRBD1 matching 7 bases. Germline V gives CDR1 MNHNS, CDR2 SASEGT. The CDR3 contains 15 residues. Trimming cost V 9 bases and J 5 bases; bases outside gene matches: 15. The CDR3 DNA follows: TGTGCCAGTTGGCAATGGGACAGTGGATTTTATGGCTACACCTTC. It translates to CASWQWDSGFYGYTF.

This clone was seen only a few times. V and J are TRBV7-2 and TRBJ1-6; possible D gene TRBD1, 5 bases. V shed 5 bases and J shed 10 bases, with 18 bases lying between them. Looked up from germline, CDR1 is SGHTA and CDR2 is FQGNSA. The CDR3 spans 15 residues. CDR3 sequence: CASSPGEGLISPLHF. For the CDR3, the DNA is TGTGCCAGCAGCCCGGGAGAGGGACTTATCTCACCCCTCCACTTT.

This chain uses TRBV30 with TRBJ1-6, with D maybe TRBD1 (6 bases). The CDR3 contains 15 residues. Trimming cost V 2 bases and J 7 bases, with 15 bases left between them. CDR1 and CDR2 from the germline V gene are GTSNPN and SVGIG (reference sequence). CDR3 DNA sequence: TGTGCCTGGAGTTCAGGGTTTCAGGGGAATTCACCCCTCCACTTT. Its protein product is CAWSSGFQGNSPLHF.